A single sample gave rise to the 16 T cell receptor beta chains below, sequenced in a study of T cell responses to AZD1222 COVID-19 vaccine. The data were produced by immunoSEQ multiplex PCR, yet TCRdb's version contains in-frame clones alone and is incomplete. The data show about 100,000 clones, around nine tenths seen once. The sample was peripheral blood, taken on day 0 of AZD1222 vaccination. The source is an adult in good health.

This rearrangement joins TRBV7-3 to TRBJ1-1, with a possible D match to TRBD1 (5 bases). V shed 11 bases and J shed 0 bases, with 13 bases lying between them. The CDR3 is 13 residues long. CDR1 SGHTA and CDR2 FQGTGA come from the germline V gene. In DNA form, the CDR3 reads TGTGCCTCCAGGGCGGCTTTGAACACTGAAGCTTTCTTT. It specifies CASRAALNTEAFF.

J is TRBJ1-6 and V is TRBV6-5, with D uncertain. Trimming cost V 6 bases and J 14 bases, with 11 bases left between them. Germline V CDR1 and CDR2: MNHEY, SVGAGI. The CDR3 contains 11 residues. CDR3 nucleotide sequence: TGTGCCAGCAGGGGAGGGTCGACCCTCCACTTT. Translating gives CASRGGSTLHF.

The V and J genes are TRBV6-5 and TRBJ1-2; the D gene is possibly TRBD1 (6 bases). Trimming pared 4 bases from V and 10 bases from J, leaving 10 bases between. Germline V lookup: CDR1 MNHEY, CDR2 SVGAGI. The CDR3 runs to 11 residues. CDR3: CASSLGQHYTF. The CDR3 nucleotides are TGTGCCAGCAGTTTAGGACAGCACTACACCTTC.

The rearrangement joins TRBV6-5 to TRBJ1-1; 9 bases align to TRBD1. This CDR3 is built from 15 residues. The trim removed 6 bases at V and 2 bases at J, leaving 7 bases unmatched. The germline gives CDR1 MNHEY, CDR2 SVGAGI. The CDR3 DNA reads TGTGCCAGCAGCAGGACAGGGGCTCAAAACACTGAAGCTTTCTTT. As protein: CASSRTGAQNTEAFF.

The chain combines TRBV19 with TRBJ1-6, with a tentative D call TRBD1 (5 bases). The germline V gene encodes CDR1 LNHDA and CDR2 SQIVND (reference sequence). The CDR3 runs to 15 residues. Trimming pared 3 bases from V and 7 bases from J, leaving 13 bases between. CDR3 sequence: CASSIERGLNSPLHF. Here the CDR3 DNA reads TGTGCCAGTAGTATTGAGCGGGGGTTGAATTCACCCCTCCACTTT.

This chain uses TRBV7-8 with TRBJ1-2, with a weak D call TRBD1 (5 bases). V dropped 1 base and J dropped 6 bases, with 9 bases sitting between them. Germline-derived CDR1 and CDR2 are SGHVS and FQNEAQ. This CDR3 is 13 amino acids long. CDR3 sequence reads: CASSLGVGDGYTF. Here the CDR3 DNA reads TGTGCCAGCAGCTTAGGTGTAGGGGATGGCTACACCTTC.

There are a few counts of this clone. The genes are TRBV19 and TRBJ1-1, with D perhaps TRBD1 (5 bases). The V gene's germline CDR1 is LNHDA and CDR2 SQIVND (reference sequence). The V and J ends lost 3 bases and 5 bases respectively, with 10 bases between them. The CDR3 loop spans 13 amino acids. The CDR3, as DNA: TGTGCCAGTAGTATGAGAGGGGTTACTGAAGCTTTCTTT. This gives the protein CASSMRGVTEAFF.

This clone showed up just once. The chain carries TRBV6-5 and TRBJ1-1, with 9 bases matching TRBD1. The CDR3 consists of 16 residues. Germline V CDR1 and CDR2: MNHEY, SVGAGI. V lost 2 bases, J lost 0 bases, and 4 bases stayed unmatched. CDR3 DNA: TGTGCCAGCAGTTACGGGACAGGGTTCATGAACACTGAAGCTTTCTTT. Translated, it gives CASSYGTGFMNTEAFF.

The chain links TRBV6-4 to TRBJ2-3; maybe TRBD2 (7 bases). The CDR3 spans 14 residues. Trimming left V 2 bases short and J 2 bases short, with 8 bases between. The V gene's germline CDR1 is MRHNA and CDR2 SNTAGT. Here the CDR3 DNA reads TGTGCCAGCAGTGACGGGGGGGCCACAGATACGCAGTATTTT. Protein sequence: CASSDGGATDTQYF.

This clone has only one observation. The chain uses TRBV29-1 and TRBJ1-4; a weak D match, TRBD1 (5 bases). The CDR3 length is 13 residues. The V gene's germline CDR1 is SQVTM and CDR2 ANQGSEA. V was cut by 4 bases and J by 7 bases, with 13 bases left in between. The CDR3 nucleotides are TGCAGCGTTGCGCCTGCCGGGGGTGAAAAACTGTTTTTT. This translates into CSVAPAGGEKLFF.

Here the CDR3 DNA reads TGTGCCAGCATATGGGATACGCAGTATTTT. Translated: CASIWDTQYF. The gene calls are TRBV14 and TRBJ2-3; D gene uncertain. Germline V CDR1 and CDR2: SGHDN, FVKESK. Trimming pared 7 bases from V and 6 bases from J, leaving 5 bases between. This CDR3 is built from 10 residues.

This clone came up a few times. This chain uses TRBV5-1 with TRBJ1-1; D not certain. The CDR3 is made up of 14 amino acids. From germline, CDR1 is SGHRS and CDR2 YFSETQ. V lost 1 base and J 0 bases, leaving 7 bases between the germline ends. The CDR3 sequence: CASSLNGMNTEAFF. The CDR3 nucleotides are TGCGCCAGCAGCTTGAACGGCATGAACACTGAAGCTTTCTTT.

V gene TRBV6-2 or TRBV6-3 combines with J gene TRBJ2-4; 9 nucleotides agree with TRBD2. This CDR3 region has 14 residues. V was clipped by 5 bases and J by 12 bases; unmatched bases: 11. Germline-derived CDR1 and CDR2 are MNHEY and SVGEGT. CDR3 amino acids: CASSKGTWREGQYF. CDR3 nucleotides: TGTGCCAGCAGTAAAGGGACATGGCGGGAGGGTCAGTACTTC.

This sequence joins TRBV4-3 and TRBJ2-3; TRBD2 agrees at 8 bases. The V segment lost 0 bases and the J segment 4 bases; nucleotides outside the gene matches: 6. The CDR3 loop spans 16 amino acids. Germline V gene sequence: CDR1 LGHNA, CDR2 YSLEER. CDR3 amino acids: CASSQDNGGAPDTQYF. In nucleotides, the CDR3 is TGCGCCAGCAGCCAAGATAACGGGGGGGCCCCAGATACGCAGTATTTT.

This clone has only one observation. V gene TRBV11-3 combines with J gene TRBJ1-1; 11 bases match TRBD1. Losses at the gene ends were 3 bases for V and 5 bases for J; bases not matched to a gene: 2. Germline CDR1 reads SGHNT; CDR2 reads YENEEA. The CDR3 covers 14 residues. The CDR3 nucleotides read TGTGCCAGCAGCTTTTGGGACAGGGGGACTGAAGCTTTCTTT. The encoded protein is CASSFWDRGTEAFF.

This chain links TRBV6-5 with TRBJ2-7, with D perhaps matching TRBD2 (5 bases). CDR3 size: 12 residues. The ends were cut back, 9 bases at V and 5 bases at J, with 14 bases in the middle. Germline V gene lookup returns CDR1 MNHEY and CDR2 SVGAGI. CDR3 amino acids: CARKPEGDEQYF. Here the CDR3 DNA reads TGTGCCAGGAAACCCGAGGGCGACGAGCAGTACTTC.